Included here is one T cell receptor (beta chain) sequence, with context. The germline V gene has CDR1 SGHRS and CDR2 YFSETQ. CDR3 size: 17 residues. Losses at the gene ends were 1 base for V and 1 base for J; bases not matched to a gene: 6. This record belongs to a study of blood T cell repertoires in COVID-19. Study in general: Acute-phase and convalescent COVID-19 samples originated in the United States, Italy and Spain.

Per the study methods: Reference gene primer amplification gave nucleated cell count estimates. TCRdb's table, derived via immunoSEQ multiplex PCR, lists solely in-frame clones and lacks some. That table furnishes V, J and clone size, whereas the DNA furnished D and trimming. The table has some 130,000 clones, about nine tenths seen once. The TCR was taken from a man in his fifties with acute or convalescent COVID-19. The sample consisted of peripheral blood. The chain couples TRBV5-1 to TRBJ2-1, with TRBD2 matching 9 bases. The DNA of the CDR3 is TGCGCCAGCAGCTTGTTTCTAGCGGGACTTTCCTACAATGAGCAGTTCTTC. Its translation is CASSLFLAGLSYNEQFF.